The present TCR beta chain was sequenced within a study of blood T cell repertoires in COVID-19. Turning to the study itself: Specimens from acute and convalescent COVID-19 originated in the United States, Italy and Spain.

This clone appeared a single time. Trimming stripped 1 base from V and 7 bases from J, with 7 bases between. In germline, CDR1 is SGHTA, CDR2 FQGNSA. This CDR3 has 12 amino acids. Using immunoSEQ multiplex PCR, the repertoire was profiled, and TCRdb retains in-frame clones only, with some absent. The sample contains about 370,000 clones, around 92% of which appear only once. Sequencing was done on a sample of peripheral blood. The receptor's source is a woman aged 25-40 years with COVID-19, enrolled during active disease. The chain is built from TRBV7-2 and TRBJ1-1; the D is unclear. This CDR3 reads CASSLDGDEAFF. The CDR3 DNA is TGTGCCAGCAGCTTAGACGGGGATGAAGCTTTCTTT.